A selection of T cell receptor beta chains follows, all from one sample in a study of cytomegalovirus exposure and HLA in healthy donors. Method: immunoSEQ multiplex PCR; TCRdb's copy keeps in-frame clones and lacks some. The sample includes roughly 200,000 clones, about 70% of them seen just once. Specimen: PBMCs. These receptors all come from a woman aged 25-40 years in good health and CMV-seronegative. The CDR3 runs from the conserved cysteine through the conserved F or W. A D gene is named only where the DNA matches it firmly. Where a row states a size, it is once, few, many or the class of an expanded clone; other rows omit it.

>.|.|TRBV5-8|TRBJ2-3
CASSGAGIDTQYF
TGTGCCAGCAGCGGGGCAGGGATAGATACGCAGTATTTT
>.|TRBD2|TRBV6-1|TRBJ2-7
CASRGGYEQYF
TGTGCCAGCAGGGGGGGGTACGAGCAGTACTTC
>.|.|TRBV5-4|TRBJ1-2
CASSLGDNFNYGYTF
TGTGCCAGCAGCTTGGGGGACAATTTTAACTATGGCTACACCTTC
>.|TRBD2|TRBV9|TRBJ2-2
CASSDIAGGRYGELFF
TGTGCCAGCAGTGATATAGCGGGAGGGCGATACGGGGAGCTGTTTTTT
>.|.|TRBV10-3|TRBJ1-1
CAISESNGGTEAFF
TGTGCCATCAGTGAGTCGAACGGCGGCACTGAAGCTTTCTTT
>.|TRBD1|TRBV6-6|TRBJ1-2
CASSYATGDYGYTF
TGTGCCAGCAGTTACGCGACAGGGGACTATGGCTACACCTTC
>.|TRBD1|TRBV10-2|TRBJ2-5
CASRTGGPGETQYF
TGCGCCAGCAGGACAGGGGGACCCGGGGAGACCCAGTACTTC
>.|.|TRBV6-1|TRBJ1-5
CASSEGYGPGQPQHF
TGTGCCAGCAGTGAAGGTTACGGGCCGGGGCAGCCCCAGCATTTT
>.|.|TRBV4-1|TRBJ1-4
CASSQHGTGNEKLFF
TGCGCCAGCAGCCAACACGGGACTGGCAATGAAAAACTGTTTTTT
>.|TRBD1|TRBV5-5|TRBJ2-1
CASSLSTGSYNEQFF
TGTGCCAGCAGCTTGTCGACAGGGTCCTACAATGAGCAGTTCTTC
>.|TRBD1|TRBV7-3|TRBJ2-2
CASSLDRADTGELFF
TGTGCCAGCAGTTTGGACAGGGCTGACACCGGGGAGCTGTTTTTT
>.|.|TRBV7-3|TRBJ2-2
CASRWTPNTGELFF
TGTGCCAGCAGGTGGACACCAAACACCGGGGAGCTGTTTTTT
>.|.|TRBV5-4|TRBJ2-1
CASSLGGRSSYNEQFF
TGTGCCAGCAGCTTGGGGGGGCGGAGCTCCTACAATGAGCAGTTCTTC
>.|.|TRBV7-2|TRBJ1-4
CASSADDFRGEKLFF
TGTGCCAGCAGCGCCGACGACTTCCGTGGGGAAAAACTGTTTTTT
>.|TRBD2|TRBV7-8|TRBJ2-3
CASSFERGGPDTQYF
TGTGCCAGCAGCTTTGAGCGGGGGGGACCAGATACGCAGTATTTT
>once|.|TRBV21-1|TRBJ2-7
CASSKAKSIFSYEQYF
TGTGCCAGCAGCAAAGCGAAGAGTATATTCTCCTACGAGCAGTACTTC
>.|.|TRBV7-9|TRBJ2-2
CASTPGDQGTIGELFF
TGTGCCAGCACCCCGGGGGACCAGGGAACCATCGGGGAGCTGTTTTTT
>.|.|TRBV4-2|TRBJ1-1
CASSPYHGQSAGAFF
TGTGCCAGCAGCCCTTACCACGGACAGAGCGCGGGAGCTTTCTTT
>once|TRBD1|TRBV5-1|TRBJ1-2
CASSELGQAYGYTF
TGCGCCAGCAGCGAACTTGGACAGGCCTATGGCTACACCTTC
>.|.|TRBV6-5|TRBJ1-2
CASSPGSNYGYTF
TGTGCCAGCAGTCCAGGGTCAAACTATGGCTACACCTTC
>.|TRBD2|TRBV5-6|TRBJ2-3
CASRGDYLSTDTQYF
TGTGCCAGCAGAGGGGACTACTTAAGCACAGATACGCAGTATTTT
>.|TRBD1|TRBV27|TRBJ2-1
CASSLGQAFGHEQFF
TGTGCCAGCAGTCTAGGACAGGCTTTTGGGCATGAGCAGTTCTTC